These 30 T cell receptor beta chains were all obtained from the same sample, sequenced in a study of identical twins. MiXCR, applied by TCRdb to the 5' RACE reads, yields one record per CDR3 protein. The data show about 190,000 distinct CDR3 sequences, about a sixth seen once. The data were also submitted as part of a second study, on T cells expressing NK-cell markers.

The sequencing sample was made of CD8+ T cells sorted from blood. These receptors came from a woman under 30 in good health.

This clonotype was counted a few times. The rearrangement joins TRBV6-1 to TRBJ2-1; possible D gene TRBD2, 5 bases. This CDR3 spans 9 amino acids. Germline V gene data show CDR1 as MNHNS and CDR2 as SASEGT. The V and J ends lost 11 bases and 11 bases respectively, with 10 bases between them. CDR3 in amino acids: CAGAGQQFF. The CDR3 coding sequence is TGTGCCGGCGCGGGTCAGCAGTTCTTC.

In its sample, this clonotype was seen a few times. The rearrangement joins TRBV5-1 to TRBJ2-2; a weak D match, TRBD2 (5 bases). The CDR3 extends over 16 amino acids. CDR1 and CDR2 from the germline V gene are SGHRS and YFSETQ. V lost 1 base, J lost 4 bases, and 14 bases lay in between. The CDR3 is CASSLLGDSVTGELFF. The DNA for the CDR3 is TGCGCCAGCAGCTTGCTAGGAGATAGCGTCACCGGGGAGCTGTTTTTT.

This clonotype was found many times. CDR3 sequence reads: CASTSAGEAYEQYF. The CDR3 DNA is TGTGCCAGCACCTCGGCCGGGGAAGCCTACGAGCAGTACTTC. The J gene is TRBJ2-7, the V gene TRBV6-2 or TRBV6-3, with D tentatively TRBD2 (5 bases). The CDR3 extends over 14 amino acids. Germline lookup yields CDR1 MNHEY and CDR2 SVGEGT. V dropped 7 bases and J dropped 2 bases, with 15 bases sitting between them.

This chain joins TRBV6-6 and TRBJ1-5; D not certain. The length of the CDR3 is 12 residues. Trimming took 7 bases from V and 6 from J, leaving 10 bases between them. Germline assignment: CDR1 MNHNY and CDR2 SVGAGI (reference sequence). The CDR3 sequence: CASTEGSQPQHF. CDR3 DNA: TGTGCCAGCACCGAGGGCAGTCAGCCCCAGCATTTT.

This clonotype occurred a few times. The chain combines TRBV14 with TRBJ2-1, with 9 bases identical to TRBD1. This CDR3 contains 15 residues. Per the germline V gene, CDR1 is SGHDN and CDR2 is FVKESK. V shed 4 bases, J shed 5 bases, and the junction held 6 bases outside the gene matches. In DNA, the CDR3 is TGTGCCAGCAGCCGAATAACAGGGGGCCACAATGAGCAGTTCTTC. Amino acids: CASSRITGGHNEQFF.

The chain has TRBV12-3 or TRBV12-4 and TRBJ1-2, with TRBD1 as a possible D gene (5 bases). V was pared by 5 bases and J by 8 bases, with 15 bases between. The CDR3 contains 13 residues. The CDR3 region is CASSVVGGEGYTF. CDR3 in DNA: TGTGCCAGCAGTGTCGTGGGGGGAGAAGGCTACACCTTC.

This chain uses TRBV6-1 with TRBJ2-5; TRBD2 matches at 8 bases. Germline CDR1 and CDR2: MNHNS and SASEGT. Losses at the gene ends were 6 bases for V and 0 bases for J; bases not matched to a gene: 12. The CDR3 loop spans 17 amino acids. The CDR3 region has the DNA TGTGCCAGCAGGGAAACGACTAGCGATTGGTACCAAGAGACCCAGTACTTC. Residues: CASRETTSDWYQETQYF.

This clonotype showed up many times. This chain uses TRBV25-1 with TRBJ2-7; the D is unclear. This CDR3 has 12 residues. CDR1 and CDR2 from the germline V gene are MGHDK and SYGVNS. V was pared by 1 base and J by 5 bases, with 6 bases between. The CDR3 spells CASSEFVNEQYF. CDR3 DNA: TGTGCCAGCAGTGAATTTGTAAACGAGCAGTACTTC.

This clonotype was found a few times. CDR3 residues: CSVDGGTGELFF. CDR3 sequence (DNA): TGCAGCGTTGACGGGGGGACCGGGGAGCTGTTTTTT. The chain carries TRBV29-1 and TRBJ2-2; 7 nucleotides match TRBD2. The trim removed 3 bases at V and 5 bases at J, leaving 0 bases unmatched. This CDR3 comprises 12 residues. Germline CDR1 and CDR2: SQVTM and ANQGSEA.

The V and J genes are TRBV11-2 and TRBJ1-4, with D hard to call. V was cut by 5 bases and J by 12 bases, with 19 bases left in between. Germline CDR1 and CDR2: SGHAT and FQNNGV. CDR3 length: 14 residues. The CDR3 loop reads CASSEVGGLEELFF. CDR3 nucleotides: TGTGCCAGCAGCGAGGTGGGAGGGCTCGAAGAACTGTTTTTT.

The chain links TRBV9 to TRBJ2-2; D unresolved. Germline V lookup: CDR1 SGDLS, CDR2 YYNGEE. The CDR3 has 17 residues. V lost 0 bases and J 4 bases, leaving 16 bases between the germline ends. The CDR3: CASSVAVTASPTGELFF. DNA for the CDR3: TGTGCCAGCAGCGTAGCGGTGACTGCCTCCCCCACCGGGGAGCTGTTTTTT.

The sample holds a few counts of this clonotype. V usage is TRBV12-3 or TRBV12-4 and J usage is TRBJ2-2; 7 positions match TRBD2. J gave up 4 bases and V 3 bases, and 5 bases lay outside the gene matches. The CDR3 has 15 amino acids. The DNA of the CDR3 is TGTGCCAGCAGTTTCCCTGGGAGGGGCACCGGGGAGCTGTTTTTT. This translates into CASSFPGRGTGELFF.

The table lists this clonotype with a few counts. The chain recombines TRBV5-5 with TRBJ2-2, with D tentatively TRBD2 (5 bases). The CDR3 is made up of 16 amino acids. Germline CDR1 reads SGHKS; CDR2 reads YYEKEE (reference sequence). Trimming left V 0 bases short and J 4 bases short, with 13 bases between. The CDR3 DNA reads as TGTGCCAGCAGCTTGGATGGAGGCGTCGGCACCGGGGAGCTGTTTTTT. This codes for CASSLDGGVGTGELFF.

This chain links TRBV12-3 or TRBV12-4 with TRBJ2-1, with D perhaps matching TRBD2 (6 bases). Trimming left V 4 bases short and J 2 bases short, with 6 bases between. The CDR3 is 13 amino acids. CDR3 amino acids: CASSWGAYNEQFF. In DNA, the CDR3 is TGTGCCAGCAGTTGGGGGGCCTACAATGAGCAGTTCTTC.

This clonotype has more than one count but fewer than ten. The chain links TRBV4-2 to TRBJ2-1; perhaps D is TRBD1 or TRBD2 (6 bases each). Germline CDR1 LGHNA, CDR2 YNFKEQ. V gave up 1 base and J gave up 2 bases, with 15 bases separating them. The CDR3 totals 17 residues. In DNA, the CDR3 is TGTGCCAGCAGCCAAGTTTTCAGGGGACTCCCCTACAATGAGCAGTTCTTC. It codes for CASSQVFRGLPYNEQFF.

This clonotype has a handful of counts. The V and J genes are TRBV3-1 and TRBJ2-5; weak D call: TRBD2 (6 bases). Germline-derived CDR1 and CDR2 are LGHDT and YNNKEL (reference sequence). V was pared by 7 bases and J by 2 bases, with 17 bases between. This CDR3 has 15 residues. The CDR3 reads CASNLVAGRQETQYF. CDR3 in DNA: TGTGCCAGCAACCTAGTGGCGGGACGTCAAGAGACCCAGTACTTC.

The chain has TRBV20-1 and TRBJ2-7, with D unresolved. The germline V gene has CDR1 DFQATT and CDR2 SNEGSKA (reference sequence). The CDR3 length is 16 residues. The germline V and J ends were trimmed by 6 bases and 3 bases, with 24 bases remaining between them. The CDR3 sequence is CSAFPQAVKSNYEQYF. As DNA, the CDR3 is TGCAGTGCCTTTCCCCAGGCAGTCAAGTCGAACTACGAGCAGTACTTC.

This clonotype appeared a few times. The genes are TRBV7-9 and TRBJ2-7; 8 bases agree with TRBD1. V lost 4 bases, J lost 4 bases, and 6 bases stayed unmatched. Looked up from germline, CDR1 is SEHNR and CDR2 is FQNEAQ (reference sequence). CDR3 length: 14 amino acids. The CDR3 DNA follows: TGTGCCAGCAGCTCGGGACAGGAGATTTACGAGCAGTACTTC. Its translation: CASSSGQEIYEQYF.

There are a few counts of this clonotype. J is TRBJ2-3 and V is TRBV9; D may be TRBD2 (5 bases). Trimming stripped 1 base from V and 6 bases from J, with 12 bases between. The CDR3 consists of 14 residues. Germline V gene sequence: CDR1 SGDLS, CDR2 YYNGEE. CDR3 nucleotides: TGTGCCAGCAGCGTACCGGGGTTGTCTGATACGCAGTATTTT. Translated: CASSVPGLSDTQYF.

This clonotype was counted many times. The chain has TRBV29-1 and TRBJ1-2; TRBD1 aligns across 7 bases. Losses at the gene ends were 6 bases for V and 4 bases for J; bases not matched to a gene: 2. Germline lookup yields CDR1 SQVTM and CDR2 ANQGSEA. The CDR3 runs to 11 residues. CDR3 sequence reads: CSVQGSYGYTF. CDR3 DNA: TGCAGCGTACAGGGGAGCTATGGCTACACCTTC.

This clonotype was counted between two and nine times. V usage is TRBV27 and J usage is TRBJ2-7; D is possibly TRBD2 (5 bases). Per the germline V gene, CDR1 is MNHEY and CDR2 is SMNVEV (reference sequence). The V gene lost 5 bases and the J gene lost 1 base, with 12 bases spanning the gap. The length of the CDR3 is 14 residues. Here the CDR3 reads CASSAGLESYEQYF. Written as DNA, the CDR3 is TGTGCCAGCAGTGCCGGACTTGAGTCCTACGAGCAGTACTTC.

V usage is TRBV10-3 and J usage is TRBJ2-1; TRBD2 agrees at 7 bases. Germline CDR1 ENHRY, CDR2 SYGVKD. The CDR3 contains 13 residues. After removal of 10 bases from V and 5 bases from J, the junction contained 8 bases not matched to a gene. CDR3 region: CATDPGGNNEQFF. The DNA of the CDR3 is TGTGCCACCGATCCGGGAGGTAACAATGAGCAGTTCTTC.

This sequence joins TRBV11-2 and TRBJ2-1; 7 bases fit TRBD1. The CDR3 sequence is 13 residues long. V was clipped by 2 bases and J by 5 bases; unmatched bases: 0. Germline CDR1 and CDR2: SGHAT and FQNNGV. The DNA for the CDR3 is TGTGCCAGCAGCTTACAGGGGGACAATGAGCAGTTCTTC. This codes for CASSLQGDNEQFF.

This clonotype was counted a few times. The chain employs TRBV12-3 or TRBV12-4 and TRBJ2-2; 12 bases agree with TRBD2. This CDR3 comprises 15 residues. With V trimmed by 6 bases and J by 6 bases, 5 bases remained unmatched. The CDR3 spells CASSLGLAGAGELFF. DNA of the CDR3: TGTGCCAGCAGCCTGGGACTAGCGGGCGCCGGGGAGCTGTTTTTT.

The chain has TRBV20-1 and TRBJ2-5, with 7 bases matching TRBD2. Germline V gene sequence: CDR1 DFQATT, CDR2 SNEGSKA (reference sequence). Trimming at V came to 3 bases and at J to 5 bases, leaving 6 bases not matched to a gene. The CDR3 length is 13 residues. The CDR3 DNA reads TGCAGTGCTAGGGAGACTAGCACGGAGACCCAGTACTTC. The encoded protein is CSARETSTETQYF.

The chain recombines TRBV7-9 with TRBJ2-1, with a possible D match to TRBD2 (5 bases). Per germline, CDR1 SEHNR and CDR2 FQNEAQ (reference sequence). The CDR3 extends over 15 amino acids. Trimming took 3 bases from V and 4 from J, leaving 13 bases between them. CDR3 loop: CASSFSEASYNEQFF. Here the CDR3 DNA reads TGTGCCAGCAGCTTTTCGGAGGCTTCGTACAATGAGCAGTTCTTC.

There are a few counts of this clonotype. CDR3 residues: CASSPSVGRYEQFF. Here the CDR3 DNA reads TGTGCCAGCAGCCCCTCTGTAGGGCGATATGAGCAGTTCTTC. This chain links TRBV14 with TRBJ2-1, with D uncertain. Trimming stripped 4 bases from V and 8 bases from J, with 15 bases between. The CDR3 covers 14 residues. The germline CDR1 and CDR2 sequences are SGHDN and FVKESK.

This clonotype was counted only a few times. The chain has TRBV7-9 and TRBJ2-7; TRBD2 might be the D (6 bases). The V end lost 1 base, the J end lost 3 bases, and 10 bases lay between the germline ends. The germline V gene encodes CDR1 SEHNR and CDR2 FQNEAQ (reference sequence). This CDR3 is 14 amino acids long. The DNA for the CDR3 is TGTGCCAGCAGCTTAGGGGACTCTCGCTACGAGCAGTACTTC. Translating gives CASSLGDSRYEQYF.

The V and J genes are TRBV5-1 and TRBJ2-7; TRBD2 agrees at 8 bases. The CDR3 extends over 15 amino acids. CDR1 SGHRS and CDR2 YFSETQ come from the germline V gene. V shed 4 bases, J shed 5 bases, and the junction held 11 bases outside the gene matches. The CDR3 bases are TGCGCCAGCAGCGGAGACTGGACTAGCAGGCACGAGCAGTACTTC. Translation: CASSGDWTSRHEQYF.

J is TRBJ2-3 and V is TRBV28; 12 nucleotides agree with TRBD2. Trimming at V came to 5 bases and at J to 2 bases, leaving 20 bases not matched to a gene. Germline-derived CDR1 and CDR2 are MDHEN and SYDVKM. This CDR3 is 21 amino acids long. CDR3 DNA sequence: TGTGCCAGCAGTCCCATCATGCCGGGACTAGCGGGTACCCGCCCCACAGATACGCAGTATTTT. Encoded protein: CASSPIMPGLAGTRPTDTQYF.